One TCR beta chain is described in this entry. What it binds is not known. This is likely a read error, given that the CDR3 carries no conserved phenylalanine or tryptophan at its end. Because the CDR3's place on the DNA is in doubt, the DNA is left out and the CDR3 is given as listed by TCRdb. Counting both end residues, the CDR3 totals 12 amino acids. Germline CDR1 and CDR2: LGHNA and YNFKEQ. The template, roughly 0.45 ug total RNA, yielded TCR beta cDNA made with a constant-region primer. Libraries for TCR beta were built through three nested multiplex PCR rounds, which together made up a slightly modified ARM-PCR procedure. Amplification in the first two PCR rounds was performed using TRBV1-TRBV30 forward primers and a C-beta reverse primer for around 11 cycles each. TCRdb called the multiplex PCR reads again in MiXCR, with one record for every CDR3 protein. The table shows some 180,000 distinct CDR3 sequences, with roughly 80% occurring only once.

This specimen belongs to a study of tumor-infiltrating lymphocytes in primary liver carcinoma. Looking at the study overall: Tumor staging was T1-T3 N0M0; sizes spanned roughly 4 to 10 cm across. Read depth, roughly 3.5 to 7.13 million productive TCRbeta reads, did not differ significantly between tissues. Study observations and caveats: Present in all five tumor regions were only about 7-25% of the top clones.

Scientists recovered RNA and DNA together from around 20-30 mg of unsorted bulk tissue. Primary liver carcinomas in the patients were surgically resected. What was sequenced was tumor tissue from primary liver carcinoma. This chain joins TRBV4-2 and TRBJ1-6. The TCR sequence derives from a man in his forties or fifties with primary liver carcinoma and hepatitis B virus infection. CDR3 amino acids: CASREGGSPLDL.